A single sample gave rise to the 29 T cell receptor beta chains below, sequenced in a study of PD-L1 blockade in urothelial cancer (dated by TCRdb to about 2017). Preparation of the library involved the immunoSEQ multiplex PCR assay. The table was pulled from immuneACCESS by TCRdb, which kept in-frame rearrangements only. Such tables lose some clones; where checked, under half of the loss comes from unresolved V genes, and the rest has no known cause. The sample table holds some 100,000 clones, of which about 89% were seen once. The ten biggest clones cover about 0.91% of the sample. Sample: PBMCs, taken around atezolizumab (anti-PD-L1) treatment. These receptors came from a woman of 80 years or more with urothelial cancer.

The rearrangement uses TRBV5-1 and TRBJ2-5; TRBD1 might be the D (7 bases). There are 13 residues in the CDR3. Germline V gene lookup returns CDR1 SGHRS and CDR2 YFSETQ. Between the trimmed V and J ends, which lost 4 bases and 2 bases, there was a span of 9 bases. This CDR3 reads CASSAGQQETQYF. The CDR3 DNA follows: TGCGCCAGCAGCGCGGGACAGCAAGAGACCCAGTACTTC.

This chain connects TRBV7-2 to TRBJ2-7, with a possible D match to TRBD1 (6 bases). In germline, CDR1 is SGHTA, CDR2 FQGNSA. V was clipped by 4 bases and J by 3 bases, with 13 bases between them. There are 14 residues in the CDR3. The CDR3 spells CASSSQGKGYEQYF. The CDR3 DNA is TGTGCCAGCAGCTCACAGGGTAAAGGCTACGAGCAGTACTTC.

V and J are TRBV7-3 and TRBJ2-7; 9 nucleotides agree with TRBD1. The CDR3 has 14 residues. The V gene's germline CDR1 is SGHTA and CDR2 FQGTGA. The V gene end was trimmed by 5 bases and the J gene end by 4 bases; junction bases not matched to a gene: 6. The CDR3: CASSPGQGRYEQYF. DNA of the CDR3: TGTGCCAGCAGCCCGGGACAGGGAAGGTACGAGCAGTACTTC.

The V and J genes are TRBV5-1 and TRBJ2-7; 7 bases map to TRBD2. With V trimmed by 6 bases and J by 3 bases, 6 bases remained unmatched. There are 13 residues in the CDR3. CDR1 SGHRS and CDR2 YFSETQ come from the germline V gene. CDR3 in amino acids: CASTGTTYYEQYF. For the CDR3, the DNA is TGCGCCAGCACCGGGACTACCTACTACGAGCAGTACTTC.

The chain is built from TRBV30 and TRBJ2-5; TRBD2 matches at 7 bases. This CDR3 contains 12 residues. Germline V gives CDR1 GTSNPN, CDR2 SVGIG (reference sequence). The CDR3 DNA reads as TGTGCTTCCTCAGCGGGAAGGGAGACCCAGTACTTC. It specifies CASSAGRETQYF.

This chain connects TRBV5-1 to TRBJ1-5; weak D call: TRBD1 (5 bases). V was trimmed by 4 bases and J by 6 bases, leaving 11 bases between them. CDR1 is SGHRS, CDR2 YFSETQ, per germline. The CDR3 contains 13 residues. CDR3 loop: CASSVQGTQPQHF. CDR3 coding DNA: TGCGCCAGCAGCGTCCAGGGAACTCAGCCCCAGCATTTT. The full variable domain, completed using reference TRBV5-1 and TRBJ1-5, is KAGVTQTPRYLIKTRGQQVTLSCSPISGHRSVSWYQQTPGQGLQFLFEYFSETQRNKGNFPGRFSGRQFSNSRSEMNVSTLELGDSALYLCASSVQGTQPQHFGDGTRLSIL.

The chain has TRBV9 and TRBJ2-3; TRBD2 matches 11 bases. The germline CDR1 and CDR2 sequences are SGDLS and YYNGEE. Trimming removed 0 bases from V and 2 bases from J; junction bases left unmatched: 8. CDR3 length: 18 amino acids. The CDR3 bases are TGTGCCAGCAGCGTAGAACTAGCGGGAGCTATTACCACAGATACGCAGTATTTT. This codes for CASSVELAGAITTDTQYF.

This chain connects TRBV5-6 to TRBJ1-2; maybe TRBD1 (6 bases). V lost 1 base to trimming and J lost 7 bases, with 14 bases between them. The CDR3 is made up of 14 amino acids. The germline gives CDR1 SGHDT, CDR2 YYEEEE. The CDR3 DNA follows: TGTGCCAGCAGCTTGTGGGGGCCCGGGGCTGGCTACACCTTC. This encodes CASSLWGPGAGYTF.

The chain joins TRBV27 to TRBJ2-7; D is undetermined. Trimming shortened V by 2 bases and J by 3 bases, and 8 bases separated the two germline ends. Germline V gene data show CDR1 as MNHEY and CDR2 as SMNVEV (reference sequence). The CDR3 totals 13 residues. CDR3 amino acids: CASSLRTYYEQYF. The CDR3 nucleotides read TGTGCCAGCAGTTTACGCACCTACTACGAGCAGTACTTC.

The J gene is TRBJ2-1, the V gene TRBV2; D unresolved. CDR3 size: 15 residues. Germline assignment: CDR1 SNHLY and CDR2 FYNNEI. Trimming took 2 bases from V and 3 from J, leaving 11 bases between them. The CDR3 sequence: CASSETGALYNEQFF. Written as DNA, the CDR3 is TGTGCCAGCAGTGAAACTGGAGCGCTCTACAATGAGCAGTTCTTC.

Only one count was recorded for this clone. The chain links TRBV7-9 to TRBJ2-7; maybe TRBD2 (6 bases). The V gene lost 5 bases and the J gene lost 7 bases, with 15 bases spanning the gap. The CDR3 has 13 residues. The germline gives CDR1 SEHNR, CDR2 FQNEAQ (reference sequence). The chain's CDR3 is CASSPRWGDEQYF. The CDR3 DNA reads TGTGCCAGCAGCCCCCGCTGGGGGGATGAGCAGTACTTC.

The chain carries TRBV5-1 and TRBJ2-4; 8 bases line up with TRBD2. V was clipped by 4 bases and J by 0 bases; unmatched bases: 9. Germline V CDR1 and CDR2: SGHRS, YFSETQ. The CDR3 is 17 residues long. The chain's CDR3 is CASSPYTSGLAKNIQYF. CDR3 coding DNA: TGCGCCAGCAGCCCCTACACTAGCGGACTAGCCAAAAACATTCAGTACTTC.

This chain joins TRBV7-8 and TRBJ1-5; a weak D match, TRBD1 (5 bases). Germline CDR1 SGHVS, CDR2 FQNEAQ. The CDR3 covers 15 residues. The V end was cut by 5 bases, the J end by 1 base, with 12 bases between. CDR3 coding DNA: TGTGCCAGCAGCCTGTGGGGGGGGAGCAATCAGCCCCAGCATTTT. Translated, it gives CASSLWGGSNQPQHF.

The DNA of the CDR3 is TGCGCCAGCAGCTTGTACACTTCTTGGCGGGAGGGATCCTACGAGCAGTACTTC. Translated, it gives CASSLYTSWREGSYEQYF. The chain is built from TRBV5-1 and TRBJ2-7; 9 bases are shared with TRBD2. The CDR3 is 18 residues long. V was pared by 1 base and J by 1 base, with 12 bases of the junction left unmatched. CDR1 is SGHRS, CDR2 YFSETQ, per germline.

The V gene is TRBV10-3, the J gene TRBJ1-2; 12 positions agree with TRBD1. The V and J ends lost 2 bases and 5 bases, in that order; junction bases with no gene match: 12. The CDR3 has 18 amino acids. The germline V gene encodes CDR1 ENHRY and CDR2 SYGVKD. The CDR3 sequence: CAISEKGTGGEGVYGYTF. CDR3 nucleotides: TGTGCCATCAGTGAGAAAGGGACAGGGGGCGAGGGGGTTTATGGCTACACCTTC.

The V and J genes are TRBV5-1 and TRBJ2-1; D might be TRBD2 (6 bases). Trimming left V 7 bases short and J 0 bases short, with 17 bases between. Germline V CDR1 and CDR2: SGHRS, YFSETQ. The CDR3 spans 16 residues. The chain's CDR3 is CASGLGTQSSYNEQFF. The CDR3 nucleotides are TGCGCCAGCGGATTGGGGACTCAGAGCTCCTACAATGAGCAGTTCTTC.

The genes are TRBV10-3 and TRBJ1-5; D possibly corresponds to TRBD1 (6 bases). This CDR3 contains 14 residues. Germline loops: CDR1 ENHRY, CDR2 SYGVKD. The ends were cut back, 10 bases at V and 3 bases at J, with 16 bases in the middle. CDR3 protein: CATNSGHNNQPQHF. The CDR3 bases are TGTGCCACCAACTCGGGACACAACAATCAGCCCCAGCATTTT.

V is TRBV7-9 and J is TRBJ2-2; tentatively, D is TRBD1 (5 bases). V lost 5 bases, J lost 2 bases, and 15 bases lay in between. This CDR3 spans 16 amino acids. Germline loops: CDR1 SEHNR, CDR2 FQNEAQ (reference sequence). Here the CDR3 reads CASSRTQGLNTGELFF. As DNA, the CDR3 is TGTGCCAGCAGCCGAACCCAGGGTTTAAACACCGGGGAGCTGTTTTTT.

V and J are TRBV6-1 and TRBJ2-5, with a possible D match to TRBD2 (5 bases). Trimming pared 5 bases from V and 5 bases from J, leaving 12 bases between. This CDR3 has 13 amino acids. CDR1 and CDR2 (germline): MNHNS, SASEGT. CDR3 nucleotides: TGTGCCAGCAGTAGAGGGATCGGGGAGACCCAGTACTTC. Amino acids: CASSRGIGETQYF.

The chain joins TRBV27 to TRBJ1-5; D is possibly TRBD1 (6 bases). V dropped 2 bases and J dropped 5 bases, with 7 bases sitting between them. The CDR3 spans 13 residues. In germline, CDR1 is MNHEY, CDR2 SMNVEV (reference sequence). CDR3 nucleotides: TGTGCCAGCAGTTTAGAGGGGGATCAGCCCCAGCATTTT. Translated, it gives CASSLEGDQPQHF.

This rearrangement joins TRBV7-3 to TRBJ2-3; TRBD2 might be the D (6 bases). Trimming left V 2 bases short and J 3 bases short, with 9 bases between. Germline CDR1 reads SGHTA; CDR2 reads FQGTGA. There are 14 residues in the CDR3. The DNA of the CDR3 is TGTGCCAGCAGCTTAGGCGGGAAAACAGATACGCAGTATTTT. Encoded protein: CASSLGGKTDTQYF.

V usage is TRBV28 and J usage is TRBJ1-3; 8 positions agree with TRBD1. Germline values: CDR1 MDHEN, CDR2 SYDVKM. This CDR3 contains 16 residues. The V and J ends lost 2 bases and 4 bases, in that order; junction bases with no gene match: 7. CDR3 coding DNA: TGTGCCAGCAGTTTAGTTGGCAGGGGGCGGGGAAACACCATATATTTT. It codes for CASSLVGRGRGNTIYF. Variable domain in full (rest from reference TRBV28 and TRBJ1-3): DVKVTQSSRYLVKRTGEKVFLECVQDMDHENMFWYRQDPGLGLRLIYFSYDVKMKEKGDIPEGYSVSREKKERFSLILESASTNQTSMYLCASSLVGRGRGNTIYFGEGSWLTVV.

This rearrangement joins TRBV6-1 to TRBJ2-1, with 10 bases lining up with TRBD2. Germline V lookup: CDR1 MNHNS, CDR2 SASEGT. This CDR3 has 15 residues. V dropped 6 bases and J dropped 8; count of bases not matched to a gene: 10. As DNA, the CDR3 is TGTGCCAGCAGGATTTCTAGCGGGAGATCAGATGAGCAGTTCTTC. Protein sequence: CASRISSGRSDEQFF.

As regards this clone: Within the sample, other DNA sequences also encode this same CDR3. This chain joins TRBV5-1 and TRBJ2-5; weak D call: TRBD2 (6 bases). The V gene lost 2 bases and the J gene lost 5 bases, with 13 bases spanning the gap. The germline CDR1 and CDR2 sequences are SGHRS and YFSETQ. There are 14 residues in the CDR3. The CDR3 DNA is TGCGCCAGCAGCTTATCCGGCGGGGAGGAGACCCAGTACTTC. Translating it yields CASSLSGGEETQYF.

A single count supports this clone. This chain joins TRBV7-8 and TRBJ1-5; a possible D gene is TRBD1 (5 bases). Deletions cut 5 bases from V and 1 base from J, with 15 bases between. Per the germline V gene, CDR1 is SGHVS and CDR2 is FQNEAQ. The CDR3 is 16 residues long. The CDR3 DNA reads TGTGCCAGCAGCGAAGCCGGGGGGGTCAGCAATCAGCCCCAGCATTTT. This sequence encodes CASSEAGGVSNQPQHF.

The V gene is TRBV11-2, the J gene TRBJ1-5, with D unresolved. CDR1 SGHAT and CDR2 FQNNGV come from the germline V gene. CDR3 length equals 15 residues. With 5 bases removed from V and 7 bases from J, the gap between germline ends came to 18 bases. The chain's CDR3 is CASSRASGHGQPQHF. In nucleotides, the CDR3 is TGTGCCAGCAGCCGGGCGAGCGGTCACGGACAGCCCCAGCATTTT.

This clone has just one count. The chain has TRBV18 and TRBJ2-5; 9 bases align to TRBD1. V lost 0 bases, J lost 2 bases, and 4 bases stayed unmatched. Germline V gene lookup returns CDR1 KGHSH and CDR2 LQKENI. This CDR3 is built from 16 residues. This chain's CDR3 is CASSPPVGTGQETQYF. The DNA of the CDR3 is TGTGCCAGCTCACCACCGGTTGGGACAGGGCAAGAGACCCAGTACTTC.

This clone was counted once. V is TRBV7-6 and J is TRBJ2-7; 9 positions agree with TRBD2. The CDR3 is made up of 15 amino acids. V trimming: 1 base; J trimming: 5 bases; junction bases outside the gene matches: 6. The germline CDR1 and CDR2 sequences are SGHVS and FNYEAQ. The CDR3: CASSLGGREGDEQYF. Here the CDR3 DNA reads TGTGCCAGCAGCTTAGGCGGGAGGGAGGGGGACGAGCAGTACTTC.

This chain links TRBV28 with TRBJ2-2; TRBD2 aligns across 9 bases. Germline V gives CDR1 MDHEN, CDR2 SYDVKM. Trimming removed 2 bases from V and 4 bases from J; junction bases left unmatched: 5. This CDR3 is 16 amino acids long. CDR3 residues: CASSLEAGGPTGELFF. For the CDR3, the DNA is TGTGCCAGCAGTTTAGAGGCGGGAGGGCCCACCGGGGAGCTGTTTTTT.